The clone carrying this T cell receptor beta chain was observed many times. Its antigen is undetermined. The data were taken from a study of read filtering for tumor transcriptome and immune sequencing. At the level of the study: Among patients, 17 to 20 were male and around 13 female, aged roughly 45 to 80 (mean around 61).

V lost 5 bases, J lost 8 bases, and 2 bases stayed unmatched. From germline, CDR1 is MDHEN and CDR2 SYDVKM. The CDR3 is 11 residues long. The library was built from approximately 400 ng RNA with molecular barcoded adaptors for alpha/delta and beta/gamma chains. TCRdb reprocessed the reads with MiXCR, giving one entry per CDR3 protein. The sample has approximately 25,000 distinct CDR3 sequences; under 15% are singletons. Regarding the study as a whole: The CD138-negative fraction was mixed bone marrow immune cells, not pure T cells. Dropping single-read clonotypes raised IR-seq and RNA-seq shared-clonotype correlation.

Sequenced sample: a population of CD138-negative cells sorted from bone marrow. The receptor was isolated from a donor over 35 with multiple myeloma. The V call is TRBV28, the J call TRBJ1-1; 7 bases agree with TRBD1. The CDR3 coding sequence is TGTGCCAGCAGTACGGACAGGGAAGCTTTCTTT. Translation: CASSTDREAFF.